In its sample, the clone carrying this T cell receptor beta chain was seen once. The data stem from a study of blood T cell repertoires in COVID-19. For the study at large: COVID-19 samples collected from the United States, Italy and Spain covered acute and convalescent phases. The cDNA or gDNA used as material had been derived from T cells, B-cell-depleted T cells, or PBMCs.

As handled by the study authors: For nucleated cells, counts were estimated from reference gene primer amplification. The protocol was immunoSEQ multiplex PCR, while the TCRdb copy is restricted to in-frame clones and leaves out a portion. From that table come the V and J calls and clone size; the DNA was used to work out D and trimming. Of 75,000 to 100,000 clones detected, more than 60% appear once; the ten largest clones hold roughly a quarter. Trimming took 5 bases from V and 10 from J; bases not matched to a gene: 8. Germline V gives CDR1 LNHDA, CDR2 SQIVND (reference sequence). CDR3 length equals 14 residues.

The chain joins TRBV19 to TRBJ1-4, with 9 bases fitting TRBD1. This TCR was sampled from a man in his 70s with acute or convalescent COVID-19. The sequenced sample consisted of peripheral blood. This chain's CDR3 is CASSLRDRDGKLFF. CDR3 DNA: TGTGCCAGTAGTCTCCGGGACAGGGACGGAAAACTGTTTTTT.